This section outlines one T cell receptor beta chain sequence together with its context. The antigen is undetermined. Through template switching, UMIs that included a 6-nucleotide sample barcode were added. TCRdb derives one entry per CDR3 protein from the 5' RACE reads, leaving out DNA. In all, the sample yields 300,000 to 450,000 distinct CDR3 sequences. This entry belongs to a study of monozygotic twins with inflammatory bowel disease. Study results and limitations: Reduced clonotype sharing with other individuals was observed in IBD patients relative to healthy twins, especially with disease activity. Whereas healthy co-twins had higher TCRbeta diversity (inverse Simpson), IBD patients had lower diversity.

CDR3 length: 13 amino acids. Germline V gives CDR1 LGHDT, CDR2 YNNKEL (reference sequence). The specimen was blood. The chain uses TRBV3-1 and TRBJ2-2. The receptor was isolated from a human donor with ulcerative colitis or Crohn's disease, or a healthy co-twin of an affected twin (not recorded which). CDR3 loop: CASVGANTGELFF.